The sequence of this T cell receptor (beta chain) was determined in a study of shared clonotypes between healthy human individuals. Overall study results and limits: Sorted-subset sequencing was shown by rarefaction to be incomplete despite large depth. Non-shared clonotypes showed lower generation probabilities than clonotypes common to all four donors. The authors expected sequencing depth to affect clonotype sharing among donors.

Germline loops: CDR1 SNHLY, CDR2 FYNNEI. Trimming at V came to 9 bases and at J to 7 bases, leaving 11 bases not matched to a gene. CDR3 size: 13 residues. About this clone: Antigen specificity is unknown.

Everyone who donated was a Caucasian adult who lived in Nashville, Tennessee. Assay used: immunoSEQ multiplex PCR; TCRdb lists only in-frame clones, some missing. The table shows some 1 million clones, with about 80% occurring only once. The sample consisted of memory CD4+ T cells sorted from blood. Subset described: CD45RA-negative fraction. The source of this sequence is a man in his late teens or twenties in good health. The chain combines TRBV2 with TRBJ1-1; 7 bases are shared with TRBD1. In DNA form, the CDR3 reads TGTGCCAGGGCCACTTACAGGGGAGTTGAAGCTTTCTTT. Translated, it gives CARATYRGVEAFF.